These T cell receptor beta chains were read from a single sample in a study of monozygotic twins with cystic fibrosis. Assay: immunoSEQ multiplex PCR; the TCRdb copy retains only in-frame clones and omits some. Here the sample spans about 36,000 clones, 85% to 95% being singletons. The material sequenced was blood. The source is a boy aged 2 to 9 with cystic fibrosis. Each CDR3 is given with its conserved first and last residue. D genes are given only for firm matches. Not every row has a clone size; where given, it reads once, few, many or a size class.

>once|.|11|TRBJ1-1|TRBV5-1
TGCGCCAGCAGCTTAGGGGAAGAAGCTTTCTTT
CASSLGEEAFF
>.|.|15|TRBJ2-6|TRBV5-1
TGCGCCAGCAGTATCCCTAACTCTGGGGCCAACGTCCTGACTTTC
CASSIPNSGANVLTF
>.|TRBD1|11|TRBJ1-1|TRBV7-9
TGTGCTTCGACAGGGGGCACTGAAGCTTTCTTT
CASTGGTEAFF
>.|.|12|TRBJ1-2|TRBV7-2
TGTGCCAGCAGCTTGGACGGCTATGGCTACACCTTC
CASSLDGYGYTF
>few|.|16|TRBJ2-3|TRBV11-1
TGTGCCAGCAGCTTAGACTCAATTGGTCACACAGATACGCAGTATTTT
CASSLDSIGHTDTQYF
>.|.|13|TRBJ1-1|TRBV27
TGTGCCACTCCGGGTCTGCCAAACACTGAAGCTTTCTTT
CATPGLPNTEAFF
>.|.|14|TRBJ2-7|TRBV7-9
TGTGCCAGCAGCTTAGCGGGCACAGGGACCGAGCAGTACTTC
CASSLAGTGTEQYF
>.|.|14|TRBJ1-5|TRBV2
TGTGCCAGCAGTGACCGGAACCTGGGGCAGCCCCAGCATTTT
CASSDRNLGQPQHF
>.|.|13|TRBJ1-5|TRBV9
TGTGCCAGCAGCGAGGAGGGCCATCAGCCCCAGCATTTT
CASSEEGHQPQHF
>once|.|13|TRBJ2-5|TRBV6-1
TGTGGAATAAGACAGGCGCCCCAAGAGACCCAGTACTTC
CGIRQAPQETQYF
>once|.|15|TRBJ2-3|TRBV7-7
TGTGCCAGCAGCTTAGGCAGGGGGGGCACAGATACGCAGTATTTT
CASSLGRGGTDTQYF
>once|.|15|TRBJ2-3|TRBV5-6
TGTGCCAGCAGCTTGAAATTGAAAGAAACAGATACGCAGTATTTT
CASSLKLKETDTQYF
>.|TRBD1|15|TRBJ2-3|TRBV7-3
TGTGCCAGCAGCCGCCTTGGACAGGGCACAGATACGCAGTATTTT
CASSRLGQGTDTQYF
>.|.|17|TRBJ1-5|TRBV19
TGTGCCAGTAGTAAAAACAACAACGGCGGGAGCAATCAGCCCCAGCATTTT
CASSKNNNGGSNQPQHF
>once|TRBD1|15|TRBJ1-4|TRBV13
TGTGCCAGCAGCAAAAGGGACAGGGCTAATGAAAAACTGTTTTTT
CASSKRDRANEKLFF
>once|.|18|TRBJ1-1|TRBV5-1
TGCGCCAGCAGCTGCCTGATCTGGGGGTTTTATCGGTGCACTGAAGCTTTCTTT
CASSCLIWGFYRCTEAFF
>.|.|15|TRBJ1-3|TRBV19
TGTGCCAGTACCCCGGACAGTCACACTGGAAACACCATATATTTT
CASTPDSHTGNTIYF
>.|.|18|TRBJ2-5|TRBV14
TGTGCCAGCAGCCAAGAACTGAAGCCCCAGGGCGAGGGAGAGACCCAGTACTTC
CASSQELKPQGEGETQYF
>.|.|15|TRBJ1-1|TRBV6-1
TGTGCCAGCAGTGAATTAGGGAAGTGGGACACTGAAGCTTTCTTT
CASSELGKWDTEAFF
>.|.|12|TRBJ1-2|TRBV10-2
TGCGCCAGCAGTGACGGTAACTATGGCTACACCTTC
CASSDGNYGYTF
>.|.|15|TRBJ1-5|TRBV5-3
TGTGCCAGAAGCCCCTGTGGGGCTAGCAATCAGCCCCAGCATTTT
CARSPCGASNQPQHF
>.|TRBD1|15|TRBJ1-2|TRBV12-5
TGTGCTAGTGGTTTAGCTCCCGGGACAGCAAATGGCTACACCTTC
CASGLAPGTANGYTF
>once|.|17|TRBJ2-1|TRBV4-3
TGCGCCAGCAGCCAGGCAACAGGTCCGAGCTCCTACAATGAGCAGTTCTTC
CASSQATGPSSYNEQFF
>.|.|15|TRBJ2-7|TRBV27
TGTGCCAGCAGTCATGCCGGGACATACTCCTACGAGCAGTACTTC
CASSHAGTYSYEQYF
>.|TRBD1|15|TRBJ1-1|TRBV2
TGTGCCAGCAGTAAAAAACAGGGGGCAAACACTGAAGCTTTCTTT
CASSKKQGANTEAFF
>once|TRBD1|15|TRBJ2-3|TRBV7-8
TGTGCCAGCAGCTTAGGGTTGACAGGGGGAGATACGCAGTATTTT
CASSLGLTGGDTQYF
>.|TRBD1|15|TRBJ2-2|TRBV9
TGTGCCAGCAGCATCGGACAGGGATGGGCCGGGGAGCTGTTTTTT
CASSIGQGWAGELFF
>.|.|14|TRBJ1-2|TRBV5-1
TGCGCCAGCAGCTTGGGGAGGGAGGACTATGGCTACACCTTC
CASSLGREDYGYTF
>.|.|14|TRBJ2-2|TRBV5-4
TGTGCCAGCAGCTTGGGGCAAGGGGCCGGGGAGCTGTTTTTT
CASSLGQGAGELFF
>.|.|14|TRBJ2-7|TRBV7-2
TGTGCCAGCAGCCTCGACGGGAGCTCCTACGAGCAGTACTTC
CASSLDGSSYEQYF
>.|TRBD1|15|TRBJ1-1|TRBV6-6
TGTGCCAGCAGTTATTCAGACAGGGAGAACACTGAAGCTTTCTTT
CASSYSDRENTEAFF
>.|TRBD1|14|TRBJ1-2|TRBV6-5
TGTGCCAGCAGTTTTTACAGGGGAATTGATGGCTACACCTTC
CASSFYRGIDGYTF
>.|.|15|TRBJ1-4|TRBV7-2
TGTGCCAGCAGCTTAGTGAGGGGTCTTAATGAAAAACTGTTTTTT
CASSLVRGLNEKLFF